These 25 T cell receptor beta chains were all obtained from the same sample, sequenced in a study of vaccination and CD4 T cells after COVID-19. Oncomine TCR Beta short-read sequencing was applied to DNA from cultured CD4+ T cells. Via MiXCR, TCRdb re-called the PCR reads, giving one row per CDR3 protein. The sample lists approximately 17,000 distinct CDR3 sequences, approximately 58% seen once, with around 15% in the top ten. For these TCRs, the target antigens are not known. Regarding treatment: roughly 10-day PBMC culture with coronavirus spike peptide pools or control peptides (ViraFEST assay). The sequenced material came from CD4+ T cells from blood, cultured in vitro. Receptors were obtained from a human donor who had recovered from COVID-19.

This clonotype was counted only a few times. The CDR3 sequence is CAWSFWAQETQYF. As DNA, the CDR3 is TGTGCCTGGAGTTTCTGGGCCCAAGAGACCCAGTACTTC. This chain links TRBV30 with TRBJ2-5; D is unclear. The CDR3 loop spans 13 amino acids. The germline CDR1 and CDR2 sequences are GTSNPN and SVGIG (reference sequence). With 2 bases removed from V and 1 base from J, the gap between germline ends came to 8 bases. Variable domain in full (rest from reference TRBV30 and TRBJ2-5): SQTIHQWPATLVQPVGSPLSLECTVEGTSNPNLYWYRQAAGRGLQLLFYSVGIGQISSEVPQNLSASRPQDRQFILSSKKLLLSDSGFYLCAWSFWAQETQYFGPGTRLLVL.

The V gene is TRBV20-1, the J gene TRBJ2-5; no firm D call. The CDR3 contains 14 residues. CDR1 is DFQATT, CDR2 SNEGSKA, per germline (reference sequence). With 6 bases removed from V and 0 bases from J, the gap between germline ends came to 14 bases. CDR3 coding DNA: TGCAGTGCCGACGCATGGGGATACCAAGAGACCCAGTACTTC. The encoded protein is CSADAWGYQETQYF.

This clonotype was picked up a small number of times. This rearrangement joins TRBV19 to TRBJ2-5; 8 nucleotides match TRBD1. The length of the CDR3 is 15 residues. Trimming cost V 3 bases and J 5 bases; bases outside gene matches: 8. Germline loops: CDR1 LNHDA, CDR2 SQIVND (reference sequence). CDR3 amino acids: CASSMQGAWTETQYF. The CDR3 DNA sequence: TGTGCCAGTAGTATGCAGGGGGCTTGGACGGAGACCCAGTACTTC.

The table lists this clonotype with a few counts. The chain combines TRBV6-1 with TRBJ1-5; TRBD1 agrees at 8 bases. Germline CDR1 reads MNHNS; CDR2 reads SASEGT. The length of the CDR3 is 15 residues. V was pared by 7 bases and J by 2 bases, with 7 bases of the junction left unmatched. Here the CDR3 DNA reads TGTGCCAGCACCTCAGACAGGGGAGGCAATCAGCCCCAGCATTTT. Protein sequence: CASTSDRGGNQPQHF.

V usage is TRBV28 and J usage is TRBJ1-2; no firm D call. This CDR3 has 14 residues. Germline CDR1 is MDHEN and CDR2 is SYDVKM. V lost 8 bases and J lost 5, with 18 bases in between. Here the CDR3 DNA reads TGTGCCAGCGGACCCCCGGGCTATGGGTATGGCTACACCTTC. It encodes CASGPPGYGYGYTF.

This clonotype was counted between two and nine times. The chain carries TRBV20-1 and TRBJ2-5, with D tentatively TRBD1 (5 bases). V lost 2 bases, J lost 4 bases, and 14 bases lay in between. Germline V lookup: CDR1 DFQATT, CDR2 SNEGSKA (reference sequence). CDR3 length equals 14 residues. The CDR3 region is CSARPRAMGETQYF. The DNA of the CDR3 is TGCAGTGCTAGACCCAGGGCTATGGGAGAGACCCAGTACTTC.

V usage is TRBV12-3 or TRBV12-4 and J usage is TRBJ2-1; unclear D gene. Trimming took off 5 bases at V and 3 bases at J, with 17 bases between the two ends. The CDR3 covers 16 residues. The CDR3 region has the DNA TGTGCCAGCAGTCCCAACCGAGGCTCTCGCTACAATGAGCAGTTCTTC. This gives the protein CASSPNRGSRYNEQFF.

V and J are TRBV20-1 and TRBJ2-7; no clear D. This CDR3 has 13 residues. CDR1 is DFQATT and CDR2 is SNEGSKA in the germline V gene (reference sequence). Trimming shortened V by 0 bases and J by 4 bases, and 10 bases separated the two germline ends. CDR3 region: CSAREAGSYEQYF. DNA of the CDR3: TGCAGTGCTAGAGAAGCAGGTAGTTACGAGCAGTACTTC.

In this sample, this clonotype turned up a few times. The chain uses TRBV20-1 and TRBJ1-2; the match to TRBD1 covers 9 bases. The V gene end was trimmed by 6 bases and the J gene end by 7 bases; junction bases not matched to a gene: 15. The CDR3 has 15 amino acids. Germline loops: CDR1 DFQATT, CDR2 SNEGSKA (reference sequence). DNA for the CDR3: TGCAGTGCCCGCCCCCCGGGACAGGGAAGGGTTGGCTACACCTTC. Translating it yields CSARPPGQGRVGYTF.

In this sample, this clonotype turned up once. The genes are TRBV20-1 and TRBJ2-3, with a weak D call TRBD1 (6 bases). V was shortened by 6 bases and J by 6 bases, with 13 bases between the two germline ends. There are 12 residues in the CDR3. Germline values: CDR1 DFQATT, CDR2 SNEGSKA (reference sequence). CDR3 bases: TGCAGTGCCTCAGGGGAGATGGATACGCAGTATTTT. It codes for CSASGEMDTQYF.

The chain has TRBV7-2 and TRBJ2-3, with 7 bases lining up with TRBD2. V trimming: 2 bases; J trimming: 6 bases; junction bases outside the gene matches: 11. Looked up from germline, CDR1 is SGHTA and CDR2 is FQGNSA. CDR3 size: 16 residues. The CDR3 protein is CASSLSLAGEGDTQYF. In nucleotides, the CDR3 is TGTGCCAGCAGCTTATCCTTGGCGGGAGAGGGGGATACGCAGTATTTT.

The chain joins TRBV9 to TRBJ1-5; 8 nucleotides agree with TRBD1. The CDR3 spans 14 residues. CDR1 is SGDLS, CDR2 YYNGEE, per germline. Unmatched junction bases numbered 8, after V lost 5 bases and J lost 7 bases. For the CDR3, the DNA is TGTGCCAGCAGTCAGACAGGGGCCCTCCAGCCCCAGCATTTT. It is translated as CASSQTGALQPQHF.

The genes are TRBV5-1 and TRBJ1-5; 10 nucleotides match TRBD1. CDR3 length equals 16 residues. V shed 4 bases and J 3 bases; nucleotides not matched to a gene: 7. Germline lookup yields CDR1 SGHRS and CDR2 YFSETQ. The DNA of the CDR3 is TGCGCCAGCAGCGAAGGACAGGGGGGATTCAATCAGCCCCAGCATTTT. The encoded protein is CASSEGQGGFNQPQHF.

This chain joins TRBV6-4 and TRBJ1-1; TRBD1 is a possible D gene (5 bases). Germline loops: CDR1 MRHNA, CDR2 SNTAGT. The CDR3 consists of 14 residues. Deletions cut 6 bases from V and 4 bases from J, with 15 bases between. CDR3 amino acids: CASRMDNWGTEAFF. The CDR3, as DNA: TGTGCCAGCAGGATGGACAATTGGGGCACTGAAGCTTTCTTT.

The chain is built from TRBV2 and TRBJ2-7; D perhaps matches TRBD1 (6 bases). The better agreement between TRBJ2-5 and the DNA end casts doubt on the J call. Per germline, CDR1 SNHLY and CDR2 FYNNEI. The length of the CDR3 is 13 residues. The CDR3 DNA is TGTGCCAGCAGACTCAGGGGTGGAGAGACCCAGTACTTC. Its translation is CASRLRGGETQYF.

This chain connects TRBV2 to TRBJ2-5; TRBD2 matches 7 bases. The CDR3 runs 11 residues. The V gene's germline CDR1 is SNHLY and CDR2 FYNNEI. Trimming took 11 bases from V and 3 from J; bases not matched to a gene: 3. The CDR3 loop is CAGGGKETQYF. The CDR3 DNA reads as TGTGCCGGGGGGGGTAAAGAGACCCAGTACTTC.

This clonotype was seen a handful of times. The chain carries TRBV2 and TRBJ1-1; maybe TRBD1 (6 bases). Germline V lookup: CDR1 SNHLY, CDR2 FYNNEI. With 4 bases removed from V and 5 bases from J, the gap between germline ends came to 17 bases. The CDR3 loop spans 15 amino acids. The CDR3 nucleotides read TGTGCCAGCAGTGGTTTATCGTTAGGGGGGACTGAAGCTTTCTTT. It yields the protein CASSGLSLGGTEAFF.

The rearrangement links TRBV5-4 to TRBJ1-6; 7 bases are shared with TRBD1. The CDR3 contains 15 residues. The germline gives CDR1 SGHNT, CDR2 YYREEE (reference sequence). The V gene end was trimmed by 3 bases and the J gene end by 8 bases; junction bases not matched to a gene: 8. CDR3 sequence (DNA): TGTGCCAGCAGCTCAAGAACTACAGGGGATTCACCCCTCCACTTT. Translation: CASSSRTTGDSPLHF.

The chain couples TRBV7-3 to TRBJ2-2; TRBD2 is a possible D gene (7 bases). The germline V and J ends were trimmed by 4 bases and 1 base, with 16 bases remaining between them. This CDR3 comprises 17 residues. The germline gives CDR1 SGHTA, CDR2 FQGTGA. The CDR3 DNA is TGTGCCAGCAGCTCAGGGGCGTCGGGAGGGAACACCGGGGAGCTGTTTTTT. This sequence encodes CASSSGASGGNTGELFF.

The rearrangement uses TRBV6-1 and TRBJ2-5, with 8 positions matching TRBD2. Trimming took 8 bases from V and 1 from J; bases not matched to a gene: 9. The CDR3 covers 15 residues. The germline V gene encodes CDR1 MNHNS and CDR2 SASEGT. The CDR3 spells CASARTSGPQETQYF. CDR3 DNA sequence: TGTGCCAGCGCTAGAACTAGCGGACCCCAAGAGACCCAGTACTTC.

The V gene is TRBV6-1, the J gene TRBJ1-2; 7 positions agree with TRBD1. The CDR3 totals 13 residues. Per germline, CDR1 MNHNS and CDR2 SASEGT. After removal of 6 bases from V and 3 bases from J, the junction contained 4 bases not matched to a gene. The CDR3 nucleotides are TGTGCCAGCAGCACGGGACAGCACTATGGCTACACCTTC. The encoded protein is CASSTGQHYGYTF.

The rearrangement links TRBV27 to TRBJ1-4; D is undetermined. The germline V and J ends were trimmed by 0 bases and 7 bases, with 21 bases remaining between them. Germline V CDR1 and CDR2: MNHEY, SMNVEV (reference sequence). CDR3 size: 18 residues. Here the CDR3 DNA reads TGTGCCAGCAGTTTATCATCGTGGACTTCCCGACGGGGTGAAAAACTGTTTTTT. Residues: CASSLSSWTSRRGEKLFF. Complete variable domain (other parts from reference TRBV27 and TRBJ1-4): EAQVTQNPRYLITVTGKKLTVTCSQNMNHEYMSWYRQDPGLGLRQIYYSMNVEVTDKGDVPEGYKVSRKEKRNFPLILESPSPNQTSLYFCASSLSSWTSRRGEKLFFGSGTQLSVL.

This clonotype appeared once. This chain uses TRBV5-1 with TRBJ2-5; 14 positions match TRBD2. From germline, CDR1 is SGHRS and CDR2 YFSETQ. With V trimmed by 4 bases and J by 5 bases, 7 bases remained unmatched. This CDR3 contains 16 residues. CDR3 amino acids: CASSIGTSGGSETQYF. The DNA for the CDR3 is TGCGCCAGCAGCATAGGGACTAGCGGGGGCTCGGAGACCCAGTACTTC.

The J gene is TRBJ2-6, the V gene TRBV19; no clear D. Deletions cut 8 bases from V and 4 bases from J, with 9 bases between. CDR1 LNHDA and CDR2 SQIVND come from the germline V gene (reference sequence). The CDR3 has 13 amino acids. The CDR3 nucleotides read TGTGCCAGTCGCTCCTCCGGGGCCAACGTCCTGACTTTC. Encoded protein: CASRSSGANVLTF.

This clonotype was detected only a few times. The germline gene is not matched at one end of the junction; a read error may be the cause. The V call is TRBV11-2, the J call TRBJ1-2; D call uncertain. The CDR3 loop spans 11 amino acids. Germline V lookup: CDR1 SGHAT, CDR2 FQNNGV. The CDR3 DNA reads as TGTGCCAGCAGCAAACAGAGCGTGCAACACTTC. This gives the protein CASSKQSVQHF.